This T cell receptor beta chain is from a study of cytomegalovirus exposure and HLA in healthy donors. PCR amplification relied on 60 Vbeta primers (plus 13 Jbeta primers). Measured with immunoSEQ multiplex PCR; TCRdb has only the in-frame clones, and not every one. The table shows fewer than 200,000 clones, with about nine tenths occurring only once. The CDR3 sequence is 14 residues long. CDR1 SGHTA and CDR2 FQGNSA come from the germline V gene. With respect to this clone: Its target is unknown.

Study outcomes and limitations: One later analysis reportedly identified an Asian-associated ancestry cluster that showed fewer N-insertions than the roughly 670-donor mean. A later analysis showed that HLA-associated TCR beta chains had undergone more clonal expansion than equally common others.

The chain couples TRBV7-2 to TRBJ2-5, with a possible D match to TRBD2 (5 bases). The DNA end favors TRBJ2-7, so the J call may be wrong. The material sequenced was PBMCs. The origin of this receptor is a boy aged 2 to 10 in good health and CMV-seronegative. The CDR3 region is CASSSGSLLHEQYF. In nucleotides, the CDR3 is TGTGCCAGCAGCTCGGGGTCCCTCCTCCACGAGCAGTACTTC.